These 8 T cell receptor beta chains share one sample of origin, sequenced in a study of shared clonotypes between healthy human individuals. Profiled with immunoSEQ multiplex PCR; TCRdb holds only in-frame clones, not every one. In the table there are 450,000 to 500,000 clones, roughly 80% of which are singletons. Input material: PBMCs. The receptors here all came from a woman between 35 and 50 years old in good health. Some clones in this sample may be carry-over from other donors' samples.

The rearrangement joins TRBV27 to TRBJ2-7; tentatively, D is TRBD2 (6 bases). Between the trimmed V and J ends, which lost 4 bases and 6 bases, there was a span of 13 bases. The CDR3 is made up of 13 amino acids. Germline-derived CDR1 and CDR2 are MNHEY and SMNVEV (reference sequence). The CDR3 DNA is TGTGCCAGCAGTTCGGGGGTTACTACCGAGCAGTACTTC. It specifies CASSSGVTTEQYF.

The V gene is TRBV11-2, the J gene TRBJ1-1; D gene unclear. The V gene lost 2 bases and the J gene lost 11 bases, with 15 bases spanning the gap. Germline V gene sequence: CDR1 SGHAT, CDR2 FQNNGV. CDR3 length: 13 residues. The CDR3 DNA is TGTGCCAGCAGCTTACTCCTGGGCGCTTCGGCTTTCTTT. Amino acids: CASSLLLGASAFF.

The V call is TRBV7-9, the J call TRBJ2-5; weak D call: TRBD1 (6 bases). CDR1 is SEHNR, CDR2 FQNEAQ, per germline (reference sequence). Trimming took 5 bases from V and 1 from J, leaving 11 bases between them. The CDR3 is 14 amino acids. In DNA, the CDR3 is TGTGCCAGCAGCGTACAGGGCGTCCAAGAGACCCAGTACTTC. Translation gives CASSVQGVQETQYF.

CDR3 region: CASSLDSQETQYF. In nucleotides, the CDR3 is TGTGCCAGCAGCTTAGATAGCCAAGAGACCCAGTACTTC. The chain joins TRBV11-2 to TRBJ2-5; D not certain. The CDR3 extends over 13 amino acids. Germline CDR1 reads SGHAT; CDR2 reads FQNNGV. Deletions cut 0 bases from V and 1 base from J, with 3 bases between.

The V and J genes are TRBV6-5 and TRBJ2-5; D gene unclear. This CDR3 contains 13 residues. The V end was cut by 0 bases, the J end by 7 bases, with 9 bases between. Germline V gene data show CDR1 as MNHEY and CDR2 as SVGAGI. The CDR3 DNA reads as TGTGCCAGCAGTTACTCCGCCGTCAGGACCCAGTACTTC. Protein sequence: CASSYSAVRTQYF.

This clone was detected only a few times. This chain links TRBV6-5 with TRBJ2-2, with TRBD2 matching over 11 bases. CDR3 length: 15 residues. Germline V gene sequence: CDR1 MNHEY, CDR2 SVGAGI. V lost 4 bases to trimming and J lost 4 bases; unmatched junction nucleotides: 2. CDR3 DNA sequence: TGTGCCAGCAGTTGGACTAGCGGGCCCACCGGGGAGCTGTTTTTT. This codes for CASSWTSGPTGELFF.

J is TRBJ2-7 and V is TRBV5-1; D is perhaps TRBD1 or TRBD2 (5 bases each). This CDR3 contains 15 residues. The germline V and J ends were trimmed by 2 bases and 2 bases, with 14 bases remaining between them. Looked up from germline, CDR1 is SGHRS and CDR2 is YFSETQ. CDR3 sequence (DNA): TGCGCCAGCAGCTTAGGGACCACCACTACCTACGAGCAGTACTTC. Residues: CASSLGTTTTYEQYF.

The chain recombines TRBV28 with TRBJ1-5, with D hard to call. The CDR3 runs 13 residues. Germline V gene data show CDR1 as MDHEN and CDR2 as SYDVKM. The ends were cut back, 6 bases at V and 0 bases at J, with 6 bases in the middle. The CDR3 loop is CASSDLSNQPQHF. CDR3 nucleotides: TGTGCCAGCAGCGACCTTAGCAATCAGCCCCAGCATTTT.